Listed here are 5 T cell receptor beta chains from one sample, sequenced in a study of metastatic and nonmetastatic thyroid tumors. Every patient underwent thyroid surgery untreated. TCRdb re-called the PCR reads through MiXCR. The table includes tens of thousands of clones, 9.5% to 15% detected once. Sequencing was carried out using blood. All receptors derive from a female donor with papillary thyroid cancer or a benign thyroid nodule (not recorded which). Some clones in this sample may be carry-over from other donors' samples.

This clone was seen at least ten times. This sequence joins TRBV5-1 and TRBJ2-3, with 12 bases that match TRBD2. CDR3 length equals 17 residues. CDR1 is SGHRS, CDR2 YFSETQ, per germline. Trimming took 0 bases from V and 2 from J; bases not matched to a gene: 4. As DNA, the CDR3 is TGCGCCAGCAGCTTGGCCTGGACTAGCGGGGCCACAGATACGCAGTATTTT. It yields the protein CASSLAWTSGATDTQYF.

This clone was counted at least ten times. This chain joins TRBV30 and TRBJ1-5, with 12 bases lining up with TRBD1. The CDR3 is made up of 12 amino acids. The ends lost 5 bases at V and 11 bases at J; junction bases unmatched: 4. Germline V gene data show CDR1 as GTSNPN and CDR2 as SVGIG (reference sequence). CDR3 in DNA: TGTGCCTGGGGGACAGGGGGCGCGGCCCAGCATTTT. Translation: CAWGTGGAAQHF.

This clone was detected only a few times. The V and J genes are TRBV20-1 and TRBJ1-5, with 7 bases identical to TRBD1. V was clipped by 5 bases and J by 0 bases; unmatched bases: 10. The CDR3 length is 16 residues. The germline CDR1 and CDR2 sequences are DFQATT and SNEGSKA (reference sequence). The CDR3 sequence is CSASVGRGNSNQPQHF. The CDR3 region has the DNA TGCAGTGCTTCTGTTGGCAGGGGGAATAGCAATCAGCCCCAGCATTTT.

This clone was counted at least ten times. The same CDR3 also results from other DNA sequences found in this sample. The chain employs TRBV9 and TRBJ2-1; D is unresolved. Trimming removed 0 bases from V and 5 bases from J, with 12 bases in between. Germline CDR1 SGDLS, CDR2 YYNGEE. The CDR3 has 15 amino acids. The DNA of the CDR3 is TGTGCCAGCAGCGTAGGCTTTGGCAGCAACAATGAGCAGTTCTTC. Residues: CASSVGFGSNNEQFF.

The table lists this clone with many counts. V gene TRBV9 combines with J gene TRBJ2-1; 14 bases line up with TRBD2. Trimming cost V 0 bases and J 11 bases; bases outside gene matches: 4. Germline CDR1 and CDR2: SGDLS and YYNGEE. The CDR3 extends over 15 amino acids. This chain's CDR3 is CASSVEGTSGRKQFF. CDR3 bases: TGTGCCAGCAGCGTAGAAGGGACTAGCGGGAGAAAGCAGTTCTTC.